These 9 T cell receptor beta chains came from one sample sequenced in a study of cytomegalovirus exposure and HLA in healthy donors. TCRdb keeps only in-frame clones here, not all; method: immunoSEQ multiplex PCR. The sample holds under 300,000 clones; around 86% are singletons and the top ten take about 1%. The sequenced material came from PBMCs. The receptors stem from a woman between 18 and 29 years old in good health and CMV-seronegative.

This chain connects TRBV6-5 to TRBJ1-5; no definite D call. Germline-derived CDR1 and CDR2 are MNHEY and SVGAGI. Deletions cut 6 bases from V and 1 base from J, with 13 bases between. This CDR3 contains 15 residues. CDR3 sequence: CASSSKGGSNQPQHF. CDR3 nucleotide sequence: TGTGCCAGCAGCTCGAAGGGAGGCAGCAATCAGCCCCAGCATTTT.

This chain links TRBV9 with TRBJ1-2; 9 bases line up with TRBD1. This CDR3 region has 15 residues. Germline assignment: CDR1 SGDLS and CDR2 YYNGEE. With 0 bases clipped from V and 4 bases from J, the junction kept 4 bases outside the gene matches. CDR3 DNA sequence: TGTGCCAGCAGCGTAGACAGGGGGCCTGCCTATGGCTACACCTTC. The encoded protein is CASSVDRGPAYGYTF.

The CDR3 region is CASSLGQLLQETQYF. CDR3 nucleotide sequence: TGCGCCAGCAGCTTGGGCCAACTACTCCAAGAGACCCAGTACTTC. This chain links TRBV5-1 with TRBJ2-5; D remains ambiguous. The CDR3 is 15 amino acids. Between the trimmed V and J ends, which lost 0 bases and 1 base, there was a span of 10 bases. CDR1 is SGHRS, CDR2 YFSETQ, per germline.

This rearrangement joins TRBV18 to TRBJ2-5; 7 bases map to TRBD1. V lost 0 bases to trimming and J lost 2 bases; unmatched junction nucleotides: 3. The CDR3 runs to 15 residues. Germline CDR1 KGHSH, CDR2 LQKENI. As DNA, the CDR3 is TGTGCCAGCTCACCACCCGGGACAGTGCAAGAGACCCAGTACTTC. Translation: CASSPPGTVQETQYF.

The rearrangement links TRBV7-7 to TRBJ2-1, with 7 bases fitting TRBD2. The CDR3 covers 16 residues. The V segment lost 2 bases and the J segment 0 bases; nucleotides outside the gene matches: 4. CDR1 and CDR2 from the germline V gene are SSHAT and FNYEAQ (reference sequence). Here the CDR3 DNA reads TGTGCCAGCAGCTTATCCCTAGCGGTCTCCTACAATGAGCAGTTCTTC. Its protein product is CASSLSLAVSYNEQFF.

V usage is TRBV27 and J usage is TRBJ2-7; 7 positions match TRBD1. There are 15 residues in the CDR3. Germline CDR1 is MNHEY and CDR2 is SMNVEV (reference sequence). V dropped 3 bases and J dropped 0; count of bases not matched to a gene: 5. In nucleotides, the CDR3 is TGTGCCAGCAGTTTCCTCGGGACAGACTCCTACGAGCAGTACTTC. Its protein is CASSFLGTDSYEQYF.

The rearrangement links TRBV6-1 to TRBJ1-1; D call uncertain. The CDR3 is made up of 14 amino acids. Germline CDR1 and CDR2: MNHNS and SASEGT. V shed 7 bases and J shed 0 bases, with 12 bases lying between them. CDR3 region: CASTRVQVNTEAFF. The CDR3 DNA is TGTGCCAGCACGAGGGTCCAGGTGAACACTGAAGCTTTCTTT.

This clone was seen a few times. V is TRBV14 and J is TRBJ2-2, with D unclear. Germline assignment: CDR1 SGHDN and CDR2 FVKESK. V lost 1 base to trimming and J lost 0 bases, with 9 bases between them. The CDR3 totals 16 residues. The CDR3 here is CASSQGHSPNTGELFF. The DNA for the CDR3 is TGTGCCAGCAGCCAAGGGCACAGTCCGAACACCGGGGAGCTGTTTTTT.

DNA for the CDR3: TGTGCCAGCAGTTTATACTGGGACAGTGAAGCTTTCTTT. It is translated as CASSLYWDSEAFF. The V gene is TRBV27, the J gene TRBJ1-1, with TRBD1 identical over 7 bases. Trimming cost V 1 base and J 7 bases; bases outside gene matches: 3. The CDR3 has 13 amino acids. The germline V gene encodes CDR1 MNHEY and CDR2 SMNVEV (reference sequence).